The following is a T cell receptor beta chain sequence with its context. This sample is part of a study of blood T cell repertoires in COVID-19. Background on the study: Italy, Spain and the United States were the sources of the convalescent and acute COVID-19 samples.

Cohort allocation depended upon clinical history that participants reported. Repertoires were generated with immunoSEQ multiplex PCR, while TCRdb's copy carries only in-frame clones and drops some. This sample has roughly 240,000 clones; roughly four fifths occur once, and the top ten carry 3.6%. CDR1 and CDR2 (germline): MGHRA, YSYEKL. V was trimmed by 6 bases and J by 3 bases, leaving 15 bases between them. The CDR3 is 15 residues long. Sequencing was performed on PBMCs or T cells enriched from blood (not recorded which). The sequence derives from a woman between 40 and 50 years old who had been exposed to COVID-19. J is TRBJ1-3 and V is TRBV4-1; possibly TRBD1 for D (6 bases). CDR3: CASREGQWVGNTIYF. CDR3 DNA sequence: TGCGCCAGCAGGGAAGGACAGTGGGTTGGAAACACCATATATTTT.